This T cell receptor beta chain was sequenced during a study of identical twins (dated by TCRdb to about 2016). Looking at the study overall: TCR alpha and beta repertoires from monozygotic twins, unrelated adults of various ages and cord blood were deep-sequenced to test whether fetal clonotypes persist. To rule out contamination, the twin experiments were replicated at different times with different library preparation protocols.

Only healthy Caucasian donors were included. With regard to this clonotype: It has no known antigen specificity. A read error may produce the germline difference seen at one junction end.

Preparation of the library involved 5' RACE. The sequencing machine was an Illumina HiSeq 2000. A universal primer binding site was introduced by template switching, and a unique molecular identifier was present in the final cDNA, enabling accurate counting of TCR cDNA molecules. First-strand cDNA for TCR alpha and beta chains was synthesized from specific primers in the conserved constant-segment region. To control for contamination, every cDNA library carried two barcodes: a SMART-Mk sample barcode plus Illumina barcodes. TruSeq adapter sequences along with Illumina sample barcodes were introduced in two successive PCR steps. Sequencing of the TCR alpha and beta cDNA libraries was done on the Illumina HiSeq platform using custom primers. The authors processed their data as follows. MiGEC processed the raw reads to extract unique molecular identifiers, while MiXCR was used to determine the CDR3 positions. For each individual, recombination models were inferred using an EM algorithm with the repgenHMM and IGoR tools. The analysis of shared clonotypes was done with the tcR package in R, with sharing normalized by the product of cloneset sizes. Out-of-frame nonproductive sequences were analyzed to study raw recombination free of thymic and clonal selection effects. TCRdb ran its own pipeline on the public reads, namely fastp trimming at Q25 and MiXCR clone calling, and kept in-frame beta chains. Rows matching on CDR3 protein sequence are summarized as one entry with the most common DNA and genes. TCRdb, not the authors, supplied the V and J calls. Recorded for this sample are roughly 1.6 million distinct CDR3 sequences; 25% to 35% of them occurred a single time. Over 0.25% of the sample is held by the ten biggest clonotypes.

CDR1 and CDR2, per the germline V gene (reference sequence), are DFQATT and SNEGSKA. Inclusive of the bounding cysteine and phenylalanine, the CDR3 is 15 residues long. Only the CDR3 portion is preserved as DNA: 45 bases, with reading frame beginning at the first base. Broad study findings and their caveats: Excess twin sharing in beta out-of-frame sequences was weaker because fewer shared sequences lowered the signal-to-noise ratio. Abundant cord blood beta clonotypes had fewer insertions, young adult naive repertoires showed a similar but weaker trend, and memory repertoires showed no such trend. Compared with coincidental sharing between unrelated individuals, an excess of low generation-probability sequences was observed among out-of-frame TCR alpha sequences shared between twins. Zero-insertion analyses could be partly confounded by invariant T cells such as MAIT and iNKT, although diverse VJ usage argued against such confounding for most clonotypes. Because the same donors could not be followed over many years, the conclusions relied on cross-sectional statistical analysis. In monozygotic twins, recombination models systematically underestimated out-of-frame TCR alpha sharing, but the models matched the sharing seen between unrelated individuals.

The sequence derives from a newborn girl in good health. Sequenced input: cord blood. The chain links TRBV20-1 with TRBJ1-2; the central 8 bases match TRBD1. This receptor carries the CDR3 CSAREQGAFNHGYTF. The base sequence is TGCAGTGCTAGAGAGCAGGGGGCATTTAACCATGGCTACACCTTC.